Presented here are 26 T cell receptor beta chains from one specimen sequenced in a study of T-cell reconstitution after alpha-beta-depleted transplantation in children. TCRbeta library construction was performed incorporating unique molecular identifiers. Each CDR3 protein gets one entry after TCRdb re-called the PCR reads with MiXCR. The sample lists around 490,000 distinct CDR3 sequences; around 10% were seen once. The sequencing here drew on PBMCs, mostly from graft donor cells, taken 180 days after TCRalphabeta/CD19-depleted stem cell transplant. Every receptor here comes from a female patient aged 2-15 years who had a stem cell transplant for aplastic anemia, so the T cells may come from the graft donor.

This clonotype was observed a handful of times. This chain joins TRBV7-9 and TRBJ1-2; D is possibly TRBD1 (5 bases). The germline V gene encodes CDR1 SEHNR and CDR2 FQNEAQ (reference sequence). CDR3 length: 14 residues. V gave up 5 bases and J gave up 8 bases, with 18 bases separating them. The CDR3: CASSDPGRGGGYTF. The CDR3 DNA reads as TGTGCCAGCAGCGACCCGGGTAGGGGCGGGGGCTACACCTTC.

Ten or more counts support this clonotype. The chain uses TRBV4-3 and TRBJ2-7, with D hard to call. The V gene's germline CDR1 is LGHNA and CDR2 YSLEER. V lost 3 bases and J 2 bases, leaving 8 bases between the germline ends. The length of the CDR3 is 13 residues. Here the CDR3 reads CASSHWETYEQYF. Written as DNA, the CDR3 is TGCGCCAGCAGCCACTGGGAAACCTACGAGCAGTACTTC.

In this sample, this clonotype turned up a few times. The V call is TRBV7-9, the J call TRBJ2-2, with D hard to call. Trimming cost V 2 bases and J 6 bases, with 7 bases left between them. The germline V gene encodes CDR1 SEHNR and CDR2 FQNEAQ (reference sequence). The CDR3 is made up of 13 amino acids. CDR3 sequence reads: CASSLYKAGELFF. The CDR3 DNA is TGTGCCAGCAGCTTATATAAGGCCGGGGAGCTGTTTTTT.

This clonotype was seen more than once but under ten times. The CDR3 nucleotides read TGTGCCAGCAGTGAAAGCGAGAACACCGGGGAGCTGTTTTTT. Protein: CASSESENTGELFF. This chain uses TRBV2 with TRBJ2-2, with D unresolved. The CDR3 consists of 14 residues. V lost 2 bases to trimming and J lost 1 base, with 5 bases between them. Germline CDR1 SNHLY, CDR2 FYNNEI. Looking up the rest from reference TRBV2 and TRBJ2-2 gives the full variable domain: EPEVTQTPSHQVTQMGQEVILRCVPISNHLYFYWYRQILGQKVEFLVSFYNNEISEKSEIFDDQFSVERPDGSNFTLKIRSTKLEDSAMYFCASSESENTGELFFGEGSRLTVL.

This clonotype was detected only a few times. V is TRBV5-1 and J is TRBJ1-1; D is undetermined. This CDR3 is 15 amino acids long. V was cut by 0 bases and J by 1 base, with 10 bases left in between. The germline V gene encodes CDR1 SGHRS and CDR2 YFSETQ. Written as DNA, the CDR3 is TGCGCCAGCAGCTTGGTTCCAGCTACGAACACTGAAGCTTTCTTT. Amino acid sequence: CASSLVPATNTEAFF.

This clonotype was detected a few times. V gene TRBV27 combines with J gene TRBJ2-2; 10 nucleotides match TRBD2. There are 15 residues in the CDR3. Looked up from germline, CDR1 is MNHEY and CDR2 is SMNVEV (reference sequence). The V and J ends lost 5 bases and 6 bases, in that order; junction bases with no gene match: 6. The CDR3 spells CASSVAGGRPGELFF. The CDR3 DNA follows: TGTGCCAGCAGTGTAGCGGGAGGTAGGCCCGGGGAGCTGTTTTTT.

To note about this clonotype: An end of the junction does not agree with germline; a read error may underlie this. The V call is TRBV25-1, the J call TRBJ1-2; D not resolved. The CDR3 loop spans 12 amino acids. Germline values: CDR1 MGHDK, CDR2 SYGVNS. This chain's CDR3 is CASNAANYSYTF. The DNA of the CDR3 is TGTGCCAGCAATGCAGCTAACTATAGCTACACCTTC.

In this sample, this clonotype turned up a few times. V is TRBV3-1 and J is TRBJ1-2; weak D call: TRBD1 (6 bases). With 1 base removed from V and 3 bases from J, the gap between germline ends came to 9 bases. Germline loops: CDR1 LGHDT, CDR2 YNNKEL (reference sequence). CDR3 size: 14 residues. The CDR3: CASSQAWTDYGYTF. CDR3 sequence (DNA): TGTGCCAGCAGCCAAGCCTGGACAGACTATGGCTACACCTTC.

A word on this clonotype: A read error may explain this, as a much larger clone is one base away. The chain is built from TRBV5-1 and TRBJ1-3; perhaps TRBD1 as D (5 bases). This CDR3 contains 19 residues. CDR1 is SGHRS, CDR2 YFSETQ, per germline. The CDR3 loop is CAGSIADSLGVYSGNTIYF. The DNA of the CDR3 is TGCGCCGGCAGCATCGCGGACTCCCTAGGGGTCTACTCTGGAAACACCATATATTTT.

This clonotype was counted only a few times. The V and J genes are TRBV6-6 and TRBJ1-5, with D hard to call. CDR3 size: 12 residues. Germline V gene sequence: CDR1 MNHNY, CDR2 SVGAGI (reference sequence). Trimming removed 7 bases from V and 4 bases from J, with 8 bases in between. The CDR3 nucleotides read TGTGCCAGCAACTCACCGAATCAGCCCCAGCATTTT. It specifies CASNSPNQPQHF.

This clonotype showed up many times. V is TRBV10-3 and J is TRBJ2-1; TRBD2 matches 11 bases. V dropped 4 bases and J dropped 4; count of bases not matched to a gene: 9. The CDR3 is 17 amino acids. Germline CDR1 is ENHRY and CDR2 is SYGVKD. This CDR3 reads CAISGPGTSGLYNEQFF. The CDR3, as DNA: TGTGCCATCAGTGGCCCAGGGACTAGCGGCCTATACAATGAGCAGTTCTTC.

This clonotype has a handful of counts. This chain uses TRBV19 with TRBJ2-4; 7 bases agree with TRBD1. CDR1 LNHDA and CDR2 SQIVND come from the germline V gene (reference sequence). The CDR3 sequence is 17 residues long. Trimming removed 4 bases from V and 3 bases from J; junction bases left unmatched: 12. The DNA for the CDR3 is TGTGCCAGTAGTACGCTTTACGACAGGGCCCGCAAAAACATTCAGTACTTC. Translated: CASSTLYDRARKNIQYF.

This clonotype was counted many times. CDR3: CSAAGASGRDTQYF. In DNA, the CDR3 is TGCAGTGCTGCGGGGGCCAGCGGGAGAGATACGCAGTATTTT. The gene calls are TRBV20-1 and TRBJ2-3, with 8 nucleotides matching TRBD2. This CDR3 has 14 amino acids. The ends lost 5 bases at V and 5 bases at J; junction bases unmatched: 9. Germline CDR1 is DFQATT and CDR2 is SNEGSKA (reference sequence).

The chain couples TRBV25-1 to TRBJ2-3, with a weak D call TRBD2 (6 bases). Germline V gene sequence: CDR1 MGHDK, CDR2 SYGVNS. The CDR3 has 16 amino acids. V was pared by 1 base and J by 6 bases, with 17 bases between. For the CDR3, the DNA is TGTGCCAGCAGTGAATTGGGGGGTTTTGGCTTGGATACGCAGTATTTT. It specifies CASSELGGFGLDTQYF.

This clonotype was counted between two and nine times. The chain couples TRBV12-3 or TRBV12-4 to TRBJ2-1; 10 bases are shared with TRBD2. The CDR3 totals 17 residues. V was pared by 5 bases and J by 3 bases, with 10 bases of the junction left unmatched. This CDR3 reads CASSGRLAGADYNEQFF. CDR3 DNA: TGTGCCAGCAGTGGGCGACTAGCGGGCGCGGACTACAATGAGCAGTTCTTC.

This clonotype came up many times. The gene calls are TRBV29-1 and TRBJ2-5, with 7 bases fitting TRBD1. The CDR3 is 15 amino acids. V was pared by 7 bases and J by 5 bases, with 16 bases of the junction left unmatched. Germline V gives CDR1 SQVTM, CDR2 ANQGSEA. The CDR3 loop is CSAEGGQSSLETQYF. CDR3 nucleotides: TGCAGCGCCGAAGGGGGACAGTCCTCCTTGGAGACCCAGTACTTC.

This clonotype was seen a handful of times. The chain carries TRBV5-1 and TRBJ2-1; 9 nucleotides match TRBD1. The CDR3 contains 14 residues. The V and J ends lost 5 bases and 9 bases, in that order; junction bases with no gene match: 9. Germline assignment: CDR1 SGHRS and CDR2 YFSETQ. CDR3 DNA: TGCGCCAGCAGTTTCCCGGGACAGGGCTTTGAGCAGTTCTTC. This codes for CASSFPGQGFEQFF. Supplemented by reference TRBV5-1 and TRBJ2-1, the full variable domain reads KAGVTQTPRYLIKTRGQQVTLSCSPISGHRSVSWYQQTPGQGLQFLFEYFSETQRNKGNFPGRFSGRQFSNSRSEMNVSTLELGDSALYLCASSFPGQGFEQFFGPGTRLTVL.

This clonotype was counted many times. The chain couples TRBV12-3 or TRBV12-4 to TRBJ1-6; D possibly corresponds to TRBD1 (5 bases). This CDR3 contains 15 residues. Trimming took 4 bases from V and 5 from J, leaving 12 bases between them. The CDR3 loop is CASSSGGDHNSPLHF. The CDR3 DNA sequence: TGTGCCAGCAGTTCGGGGGGGGACCATAATTCACCCCTCCACTTT.

The V call is TRBV6-1, the J call TRBJ2-2, with 10 nucleotides matching TRBD2. Trimming took 6 bases from V and 7 from J; bases not matched to a gene: 8. CDR3 length: 15 residues. The V gene's germline CDR1 is MNHNS and CDR2 SASEGT. CDR3 region: CASRSLAGVSGELFF. The CDR3, as DNA: TGTGCCAGCAGGAGTCTAGCGGGAGTAAGCGGGGAGCTGTTTTTT.

This clonotype was picked up many times. This chain connects TRBV12-3 or TRBV12-4 to TRBJ2-1; D is undetermined. Trimming took off 3 bases at V and 9 bases at J, with 12 bases between the two ends. The CDR3 is 13 residues long. CDR3 coding DNA: TGTGCCAGCAGTTTCAGGCAATCGACTGAGCAGTTCTTC. Its protein is CASSFRQSTEQFF.

A remark on this clonotype: This may be a read error: a much more frequent sequence differs by one nucleotide. The chain has TRBV29-1 and TRBJ2-3; D not resolved. Germline-derived CDR1 and CDR2 are SQVTM and ANQGSEA. This CDR3 has 13 residues. The CDR3 DNA is TGCAGCGTCGATGACATAAACACAGATACGCAGAATTTT. Protein sequence: CSVDDINTDTQNF.

This clonotype came up many times. This chain uses TRBV7-2 with TRBJ2-3; a weak D match, TRBD2 (5 bases). The ends were cut back, 4 bases at V and 6 bases at J, with 8 bases in the middle. Per germline, CDR1 SGHTA and CDR2 FQGNSA. This CDR3 region has 12 residues. CDR3 nucleotides: TGTGCCAGCAGCTCGCAGCGGGATACGCAGTATTTT. It codes for CASSSQRDTQYF. The entire variable domain, with the rest obtained from reference TRBV7-2 and TRBJ2-3, is as follows: GAGVSQSPSNKVTEKGKDVELRCDPISGHTALYWYRQSLGQGLEFLIYFQGNSAPDKSGLPSDRFSAERTGGSVSTLTIQRTQQEDSAVYLCASSSQRDTQYFGPGTRLTVL.

In this sample, this clonotype turned up many times. The rearrangement uses TRBV28 and TRBJ2-3; maybe TRBD2 (6 bases). CDR1 MDHEN and CDR2 SYDVKM come from the germline V gene. This CDR3 has 13 amino acids. V was clipped by 3 bases and J by 6 bases, with 10 bases between them. DNA for the CDR3: TGTGCCAGCAGTTTGGCCGGAGGGGATACGCAGTATTTT. Translation gives CASSLAGGDTQYF.

This clonotype was observed a few times. The J gene is TRBJ1-2, the V gene TRBV27; 7 bases match TRBD1. This CDR3 has 14 amino acids. The trim removed 6 bases at V and 2 bases at J, leaving 6 bases unmatched. Germline V lookup: CDR1 MNHEY, CDR2 SMNVEV (reference sequence). Here the CDR3 reads CASSGTAKNYGYTF. The CDR3 DNA reads as TGTGCCAGCAGCGGGACAGCGAAGAACTATGGCTACACCTTC.

The V and J genes are TRBV20-1 and TRBJ2-7, with TRBD2 identical over 12 bases. V lost 5 bases and J lost 2; bases outside the gene matches: 7. This CDR3 contains 15 residues. Germline CDR1 and CDR2: DFQATT and SNEGSKA (reference sequence). The CDR3 reads CSAPGLAGQTYEQYF. CDR3 nucleotides: TGCAGTGCTCCCGGACTAGCGGGACAGACCTACGAGCAGTACTTC.

This chain uses TRBV7-9 with TRBJ2-7; D call uncertain. V gave up 2 bases and J gave up 4 bases, with 6 bases separating them. This CDR3 has 12 amino acids. Germline V gene data show CDR1 as SEHNR and CDR2 as FQNEAQ (reference sequence). In DNA, the CDR3 is TGTGCCAGCAGCTTATTGGGTTACGAGCAGTACGTC. It is translated as CASSLLGYEQYV.